This is a list of T cell receptor beta chains from one sample in a study of identical twins. TCRdb re-called the 5' RACE reads through MiXCR, storing one row per CDR3 protein. The sample consists of approximately 600,000 distinct CDR3 sequences, nearly 10% of them appearing once. The sample was also linked to a second study, of yellow fever vaccine responses in identical twins.

The sequenced sample consisted of PBMCs. The receptors here all came from a woman aged 18-29 years in good health. Each CDR3 is given with its conserved first and last residue. Fields, in order: D gene, V gene, clone size, J gene, CDR3 protein, CDR3 DNA. A D gene is named only where the DNA matches it firmly. Not all rows give a size; the values are once, few, many and, for expanded clones, a class.

D gene: .
V gene: TRBV30
clone size: few
J gene: TRBJ2-1
CDR3 protein: CAWSPILGGHNEQFF
CDR3 DNA: TGTGCCTGGAGTCCGATCTTGGGAGGCCACAATGAGCAGTTCTTC

D gene: .
V gene: TRBV7-8
clone size: many
J gene: TRBJ1-5
CDR3 protein: CASSSKDQPQHF
CDR3 DNA: TGTGCCAGCAGCTCCAAAGATCAGCCCCAGCATTTT

D gene: TRBD2
V gene: TRBV7-6
clone size: .
J gene: TRBJ2-5
CDR3 protein: CASSISGAQETQYF
CDR3 DNA: TGTGCCAGCAGCATTAGCGGGGCCCAAGAGACCCAGTACTTC

D gene: .
V gene: TRBV6-1
clone size: .
J gene: TRBJ2-5
CDR3 protein: CASSDLSGWEETQYF
CDR3 DNA: TGTGCCAGCAGTGATTTGAGCGGATGGGAAGAGACCCAGTACTTC

D gene: TRBD2
V gene: TRBV5-1
clone size: .
J gene: TRBJ2-1
CDR3 protein: CASSLLGLAGLSSYNEQFF
CDR3 DNA: TGCGCCAGCAGCTTGTTGGGACTAGCGGGACTTAGCTCCTACAATGAGCAGTTCTTC

D gene: TRBD2
V gene: TRBV20-1
clone size: many
J gene: TRBJ2-1
CDR3 protein: CSATTPGTRIYNEQFF
CDR3 DNA: TGCAGTGCTACAACCCCCGGGACTAGAATCTACAATGAGCAGTTCTTC

D gene: TRBD1
V gene: TRBV12-3/TRBV12-4
clone size: many
J gene: TRBJ2-5
CDR3 protein: CASSLQLTGIQETQYF
CDR3 DNA: TGTGCCAGCAGTTTACAGTTGACAGGGATCCAAGAGACCCAGTACTTC

D gene: .
V gene: TRBV4-1
clone size: .
J gene: TRBJ2-2
CDR3 protein: CASSQDMARGPTGELFF
CDR3 DNA: TGCGCCAGCAGCCAAGATATGGCCAGGGGCCCTACCGGGGAGCTGTTTTTT

D gene: .
V gene: TRBV12-3/TRBV12-4
clone size: many
J gene: TRBJ2-2
CDR3 protein: CASTWTGVGELFF
CDR3 DNA: TGTGCCAGCACCTGGACGGGGGTCGGGGAGCTGTTTTTT

D gene: .
V gene: TRBV20-1
clone size: .
J gene: TRBJ2-1
CDR3 protein: CSALTQFF
CDR3 DNA: TGCAGTGCCCTAACCCAGTTCTTC

D gene: TRBD1
V gene: TRBV28
clone size: many
J gene: TRBJ2-5
CDR3 protein: CASSLPFDRGKTQYF
CDR3 DNA: TGTGCCAGCAGTTTACCCTTTGACAGGGGTAAGACCCAGTACTTC

D gene: TRBD2
V gene: TRBV10-3
clone size: many
J gene: TRBJ2-7
CDR3 protein: CATSPGTSSYEQYF
CDR3 DNA: TGTGCCACTTCTCCCGGGACTAGCAGTTACGAGCAGTACTTC

D gene: TRBD1
V gene: TRBV4-3
clone size: many
J gene: TRBJ1-5
CDR3 protein: CASSQDTGGGNQPQHF
CDR3 DNA: TGCGCCAGCAGCCAAGATACAGGGGGTGGCAATCAGCCCCAGCATTTT

D gene: .
V gene: TRBV12-3/TRBV12-4
clone size: many
J gene: TRBJ2-4
CDR3 protein: CASSFEGTAKNIQYF
CDR3 DNA: TGTGCCAGCAGTTTTGAGGGTACGGCCAAAAACATTCAGTACTTC

D gene: .
V gene: TRBV29-1
clone size: .
J gene: TRBJ2-5
CDR3 protein: CSVFHETQYF
CDR3 DNA: TGCAGCGTTTTTCATGAGACCCAGTACTTC

D gene: TRBD2
V gene: TRBV5-1
clone size: .
J gene: TRBJ2-7
CDR3 protein: CASSLVSFPGGSYEQYF
CDR3 DNA: TGCGCCAGCAGCCTCGTTTCCTTTCCGGGGGGAAGTTACGAGCAGTACTTC

D gene: TRBD1
V gene: TRBV3-1
clone size: .
J gene: TRBJ2-2
CDR3 protein: CASSQDRDRGAGELFF
CDR3 DNA: TGTGCCAGCAGCCAAGATCGTGACAGGGGAGCCGGGGAGCTGTTTTTT

D gene: .
V gene: TRBV20-1
clone size: .
J gene: TRBJ2-3
CDR3 protein: CSARGRGGATDTQYF
CDR3 DNA: TGCAGTGCTAGAGGGAGAGGGGGGGCCACAGATACGCAGTATTTT

D gene: TRBD2
V gene: TRBV7-9
clone size: .
J gene: TRBJ2-7
CDR3 protein: CATRHIAGGYEQYF
CDR3 DNA: TGTGCCACCAGGCATATAGCGGGAGGATACGAGCAGTACTTC

D gene: .
V gene: TRBV12-3/TRBV12-4
clone size: few
J gene: TRBJ1-3
CDR3 protein: CASSSPLVTIYF
CDR3 DNA: TGTGCCAGCAGTTCCCCCCTGGTCACCATATATTTT

D gene: .
V gene: TRBV5-6
clone size: .
J gene: TRBJ2-7
CDR3 protein: CASITLGVTYEQYF
CDR3 DNA: TGTGCCAGCATCACCCTGGGGGTAACCTACGAGCAGTACTTC

D gene: .
V gene: TRBV5-1
clone size: few
J gene: TRBJ1-2
CDR3 protein: CASSLGGDGGAIYGYTF
CDR3 DNA: TGCGCCAGCAGCTTAGGAGGGGATGGAGGGGCAATCTATGGCTACACCTTC

D gene: .
V gene: TRBV28
clone size: many
J gene: TRBJ1-5
CDR3 protein: CASSLVALLSNQPQHF
CDR3 DNA: TGTGCCAGCAGCTTGGTCGCCCTTCTAAGCAATCAGCCCCAGCATTTT

D gene: TRBD1
V gene: TRBV7-2
clone size: many
J gene: TRBJ2-2
CDR3 protein: CASSQTGGETGELFF
CDR3 DNA: TGTGCCAGCAGTCAAACAGGGGGCGAGACCGGGGAGCTGTTTTTT

D gene: .
V gene: TRBV3-1
clone size: many
J gene: TRBJ2-1
CDR3 protein: CASSQSHEQFF
CDR3 DNA: TGTGCCAGCAGCCAATCCCATGAGCAGTTCTTC

D gene: TRBD2
V gene: TRBV7-2
clone size: few
J gene: TRBJ2-7
CDR3 protein: CASSPGLAALEQYF
CDR3 DNA: TGTGCCAGCAGCCCAGGACTAGCGGCCCTCGAGCAGTACTTC

D gene: TRBD2
V gene: TRBV7-3
clone size: few
J gene: TRBJ2-3
CDR3 protein: CASSSSSFRGGTDTQYF
CDR3 DNA: TGTGCCAGCAGCTCCTCCTCCTTTCGGGGGGGAACAGATACGCAGTATTTT

D gene: .
V gene: TRBV29-1
clone size: many
J gene: TRBJ2-1
CDR3 protein: CSVTYNEQFF
CDR3 DNA: TGCAGCGTCACGTACAATGAGCAGTTCTTC

D gene: .
V gene: TRBV5-1
clone size: few
J gene: TRBJ2-5
CDR3 protein: CASSLPDQVETQYF
CDR3 DNA: TGCGCCAGCAGCTTGCCCGACCAGGTGGAGACCCAGTACTTC

D gene: .
V gene: TRBV7-6
clone size: .
J gene: TRBJ2-5
CDR3 protein: CASSSDLSGETQYF
CDR3 DNA: TGTGCCAGCAGCTCCGACCTATCAGGAGAGACCCAGTACTTC

D gene: .
V gene: TRBV29-1
clone size: many
J gene: TRBJ2-7
CDR3 protein: CSVDLGGLEQYF
CDR3 DNA: TGCAGCGTTGATCTTGGGGGGCTCGAGCAGTACTTC

D gene: .
V gene: TRBV28
clone size: .
J gene: TRBJ2-1
CDR3 protein: CASRLTLFNEQFF
CDR3 DNA: TGTGCCAGCAGACTGACCCTTTTCAATGAGCAGTTCTTC

D gene: TRBD1
V gene: TRBV11-2
clone size: few
J gene: TRBJ1-2
CDR3 protein: CASSLAGQGWSSGYTF
CDR3 DNA: TGTGCCAGCAGCTTAGCAGGACAGGGGTGGTCCTCTGGCTACACCTTC

D gene: .
V gene: TRBV5-6
clone size: .
J gene: TRBJ2-1
CDR3 protein: CASSLGGGIYSYNEQFF
CDR3 DNA: TGTGCCAGCAGCTTGGGTGGGGGCATTTACTCCTACAATGAGCAGTTCTTC

D gene: .
V gene: TRBV7-2
clone size: few
J gene: TRBJ2-3
CDR3 protein: CASSLDGLATDTQYF
CDR3 DNA: TGTGCCAGCAGCTTAGACGGCCTAGCAACAGATACGCAGTATTTT

D gene: TRBD1
V gene: TRBV4-1
clone size: .
J gene: TRBJ1-4
CDR3 protein: CASSDLGQGTNEKLFF
CDR3 DNA: TGCGCCAGCAGCGACCTCGGACAGGGAACGAATGAAAAACTGTTTTTT

D gene: TRBD2
V gene: TRBV4-1
clone size: .
J gene: TRBJ2-1
CDR3 protein: CASPRRRAGGRGGNEQFF
CDR3 DNA: TGCGCCAGCCCCAGGAGGAGGGCGGGAGGGCGCGGGGGCAATGAGCAGTTCTTC

D gene: .
V gene: TRBV29-1
clone size: many
J gene: TRBJ2-3
CDR3 protein: CSVDEGGTDTQYF
CDR3 DNA: TGCAGCGTCGACGAAGGAGGGACAGATACGCAGTATTTT

D gene: .
V gene: TRBV28
clone size: few
J gene: TRBJ1-6
CDR3 protein: CASSPTAGSNSPLHF
CDR3 DNA: TGTGCCAGCAGCCCAACCGCAGGGTCGAATTCACCCCTCCACTTT

D gene: .
V gene: TRBV12-3/TRBV12-4
clone size: .
J gene: TRBJ2-6
CDR3 protein: CASSFGGDISGANVLTF
CDR3 DNA: TGTGCCAGCAGTTTTGGGGGGGACATCTCTGGGGCCAACGTCCTGACTTTC

D gene: TRBD1
V gene: TRBV10-3
clone size: .
J gene: TRBJ2-1
CDR3 protein: CAISGTGGNNNEQFF
CDR3 DNA: TGTGCCATCAGTGGGACAGGGGGTAACAACAATGAGCAGTTCTTC

D gene: .
V gene: TRBV7-2
clone size: many
J gene: TRBJ2-3
CDR3 protein: CASSLVMRSGDTQYF
CDR3 DNA: TGTGCCAGCAGCTTAGTTATGCGATCTGGGGATACGCAGTATTTT

D gene: .
V gene: TRBV6-5
clone size: few
J gene: TRBJ2-1
CDR3 protein: CASSSGTANEQFF
CDR3 DNA: TGTGCCAGCAGTTCCGGGACCGCCAATGAGCAGTTCTTC

D gene: .
V gene: TRBV25-1
clone size: .
J gene: TRBJ2-6
CDR3 protein: CASRRGSSGANVLTF
CDR3 DNA: TGTGCCAGCAGGAGGGGATCTTCTGGGGCCAACGTCCTGACTTTC

D gene: .
V gene: TRBV6-2/TRBV6-3
clone size: few
J gene: TRBJ2-4
CDR3 protein: CASILERETAKNIQYF
CDR3 DNA: .

D gene: .
V gene: TRBV20-1
clone size: many
J gene: TRBJ2-7
CDR3 protein: CSARDLRGSSYEQYF
CDR3 DNA: TGCAGTGCTAGAGATCTCCGGGGGAGCTCCTACGAGCAGTACTTC

D gene: TRBD2
V gene: TRBV7-7
clone size: .
J gene: TRBJ2-2
CDR3 protein: CASSPLGLAGLNTGELFF
CDR3 DNA: TGTGCTAGCAGCCCCCTTGGACTAGCGGGGTTAAACACCGGGGAGCTGTTTTTT

D gene: .
V gene: TRBV7-7
clone size: .
J gene: TRBJ2-7
CDR3 protein: CASSLGVGDSYEQYF
CDR3 DNA: TGTGCTAGCAGCTTAGGGGTGGGAGACTCCTACGAGCAGTACTTC

D gene: .
V gene: TRBV14
clone size: many
J gene: TRBJ1-1
CDR3 protein: CASSPWTANTEAFF
CDR3 DNA: TGTGCCAGCAGCCCTTGGACAGCGAACACTGAAGCTTTCTTT

D gene: .
V gene: TRBV6-5
clone size: .
J gene: TRBJ2-3
CDR3 protein: CASGLGTQYF
CDR3 DNA: TGTGCCAGCGGGCTCGGTACGCAGTATTTT

D gene: TRBD1
V gene: TRBV20-1
clone size: .
J gene: TRBJ2-1
CDR3 protein: CSAIRQGAGRNEQFF
CDR3 DNA: TGCAGTGCTATCCGACAGGGGGCGGGTAGGAATGAGCAGTTCTTC

D gene: TRBD2
V gene: TRBV7-3
clone size: few
J gene: TRBJ2-1
CDR3 protein: CASSLMGASGSDEQFF
CDR3 DNA: TGTGCCAGCAGCTTAATGGGCGCTAGCGGGTCCGATGAGCAGTTCTTC

D gene: .
V gene: TRBV7-9
clone size: few
J gene: TRBJ2-7
CDR3 protein: CASSSVDEQYF
CDR3 DNA: TGTGCCAGCAGCTCCGTGGATGAGCAGTACTTC